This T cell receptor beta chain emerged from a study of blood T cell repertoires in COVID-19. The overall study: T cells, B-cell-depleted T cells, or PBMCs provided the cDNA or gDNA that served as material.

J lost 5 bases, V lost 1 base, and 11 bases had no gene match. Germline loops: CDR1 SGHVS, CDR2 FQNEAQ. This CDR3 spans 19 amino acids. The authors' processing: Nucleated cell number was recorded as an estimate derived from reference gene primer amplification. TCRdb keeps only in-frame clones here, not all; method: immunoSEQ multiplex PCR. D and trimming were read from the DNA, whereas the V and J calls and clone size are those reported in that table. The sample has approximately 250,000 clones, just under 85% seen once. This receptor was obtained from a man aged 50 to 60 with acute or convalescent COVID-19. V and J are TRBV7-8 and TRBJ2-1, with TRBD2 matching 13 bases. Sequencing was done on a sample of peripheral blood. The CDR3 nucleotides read TGTGCCAGCAGCTTAGGGACTAGCGGGAGAAATTCGTGGGACAATGAGCAGTTCTTC. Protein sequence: CASSLGTSGRNSWDNEQFF.